This passage covers 7 T cell receptor beta chains from one sample sequenced in a study of blood T cell repertoires in COVID-19. The assay was immunoSEQ multiplex PCR, and TCRdb's table has in-frame clones only and misses some. Of 250,000 to 300,000 clones listed, around four fifths were seen once; the top ten hold roughly 4.6%. Sequencing used peripheral blood. Receptor source: a man aged 60 to 75 who had recovered from COVID-19.

For the CDR3, the DNA is TGTGCCAGCAGTTACCCCGTCGCTAGCGGGAGGGCCGGCACAGATACGCAGTATTTT. It translates to CASSYPVASGRAGTDTQYF. The J gene is TRBJ2-3, the V gene TRBV6-2 or TRBV6-3; 12 positions agree with TRBD2. Germline V gene lookup returns CDR1 MNHEY and CDR2 SVGEGT. The CDR3 loop spans 19 amino acids. V shed 2 bases and J 1 base; nucleotides not matched to a gene: 10.

J is TRBJ2-3 and V is TRBV19, with D perhaps TRBD1 (5 bases). V was shortened by 5 bases and J by 6 bases, with 21 bases between the two germline ends. Germline CDR1 LNHDA, CDR2 SQIVND (reference sequence). The CDR3 has 16 residues. CDR3 coding DNA: TGTGCCAGTAGTCTTGTCGACAGCGTAGGGCCCGATACGCAGTATTTT. It specifies CASSLVDSVGPDTQYF.

The V call is TRBV7-9, the J call TRBJ1-3, with D unclear. V shed 3 bases and J shed 0 bases, with 15 bases lying between them. The CDR3 is 17 residues long. Germline V gives CDR1 SEHNR, CDR2 FQNEAQ (reference sequence). In DNA, the CDR3 is TGTGCCAGCAGCTTTACCAGCGTCTTAAGCTCTGGAAACACCATATATTTT. It specifies CASSFTSVLSSGNTIYF.

V is TRBV12-2 and J is TRBJ2-1; the table names TRBD2, a call not compared with the DNA. TRBV12-2 is labeled a pseudogene. This CDR3 is built from 15 residues. Here the CDR3 DNA reads TGTGCAAGTCGTTGGGGGGGCGGTTTCGACAATGAGCAGTTCTTC. This translates into CASRWGGGFDNEQFF.

The V gene is TRBV7-9, the J gene TRBJ2-5, with 9 bases aligning to TRBD1. The CDR3 is 15 residues long. Per germline, CDR1 SEHNR and CDR2 FQNEAQ (reference sequence). The J segment lost 6 bases and the V segment lost 3 bases, leaving 8 bases of the junction unmatched. The CDR3 region is CASSFWTGVMKTQYF. CDR3 DNA sequence: TGTGCCAGCAGCTTCTGGACAGGGGTGATGAAGACCCAGTACTTC.

The chain uses TRBV7-9 and TRBJ2-1, with a possible D match to TRBD1 (6 bases). The CDR3 is 16 amino acids. Per germline, CDR1 SEHNR and CDR2 FQNEAQ (reference sequence). Trimming removed 2 bases from V and 7 bases from J, with 18 bases in between. In DNA, the CDR3 is TGTGCCAGCAGCTTATCCGGGACAACCGGTTTGAATGAGCAGTTCTTC. Protein: CASSLSGTTGLNEQFF.

The CDR3 reads CASSSPKGLAGELFF. In nucleotides, the CDR3 is TGTGCCAGCAGCTCGCCGAAGGGACTAGCCGGGGAGCTGTTTTTT. This chain uses TRBV7-3 with TRBJ2-2, with 8 positions matching TRBD2. Germline V lookup: CDR1 SGHTA, CDR2 FQGTGA. Losses at the gene ends were 4 bases for V and 6 bases for J; bases not matched to a gene: 7. The CDR3 runs to 15 residues.